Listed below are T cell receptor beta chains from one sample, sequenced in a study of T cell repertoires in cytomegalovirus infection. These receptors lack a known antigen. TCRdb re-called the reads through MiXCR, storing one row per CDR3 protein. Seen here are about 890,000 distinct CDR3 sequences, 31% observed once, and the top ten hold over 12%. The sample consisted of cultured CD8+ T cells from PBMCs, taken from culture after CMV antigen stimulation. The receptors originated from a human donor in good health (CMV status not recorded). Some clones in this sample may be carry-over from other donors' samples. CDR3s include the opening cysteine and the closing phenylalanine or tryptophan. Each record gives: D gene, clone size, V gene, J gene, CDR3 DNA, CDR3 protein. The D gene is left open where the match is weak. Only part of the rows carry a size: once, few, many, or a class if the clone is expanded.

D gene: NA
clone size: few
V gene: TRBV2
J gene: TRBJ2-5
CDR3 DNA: TGTGCCAGCAGTGAGGTCGCCGGGAAGACCCAGTACTTC
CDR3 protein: CASSEVAGKTQYF

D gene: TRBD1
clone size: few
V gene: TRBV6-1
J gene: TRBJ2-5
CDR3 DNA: TGTGCCAGCACCTACAGGGGTTGGCAGGAGACCCAGTACTTC
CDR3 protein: CASTYRGWQETQYF

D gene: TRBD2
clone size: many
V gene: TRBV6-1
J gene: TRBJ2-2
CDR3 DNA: TGTGCCAGCACCCAACTCTTATATCGGGCTAGCGGTTCCACCGGGGAGCTGTTTTTT
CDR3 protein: CASTQLLYRASGSTGELFF

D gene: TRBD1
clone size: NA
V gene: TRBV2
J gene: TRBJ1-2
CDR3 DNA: TGTGCCAGCAACCCCCAGGGGGCGGGTGGCTACACCTTC
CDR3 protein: CASNPQGAGGYTF

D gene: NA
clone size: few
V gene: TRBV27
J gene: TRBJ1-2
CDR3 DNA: TGTGCCAGCAGTTTACGGGGGACGGACTATGGCTACACCTTC
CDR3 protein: CASSLRGTDYGYTF

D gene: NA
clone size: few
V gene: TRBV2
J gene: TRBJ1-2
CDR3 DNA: TGTGCCAGCAGTGATTATGGGGGGGGTATGGATGGCTACACCTTC
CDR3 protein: CASSDYGGGMDGYTF

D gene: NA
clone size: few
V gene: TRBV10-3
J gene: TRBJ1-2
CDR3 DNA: TGTGCCATCAGAAAGGAAGGGGGCTACACCTTC
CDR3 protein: CAIRKEGGYTF

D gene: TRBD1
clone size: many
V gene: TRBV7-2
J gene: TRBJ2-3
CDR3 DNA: TGTGCCAGCAGCTTTCCTTCCTCTGGACAGGGAAGGGGGCACACAGATACGCAGTATTTT
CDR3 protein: CASSFPSSGQGRGHTDTQYF

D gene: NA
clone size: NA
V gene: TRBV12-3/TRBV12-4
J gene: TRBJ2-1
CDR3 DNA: TGTGCCAGCAGTTTAGGGGCCCCGAATGAGCAGTTCTTC
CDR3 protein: CASSLGAPNEQFF

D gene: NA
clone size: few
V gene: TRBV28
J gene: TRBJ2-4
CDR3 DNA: TGTGCCAGCAGTTTGTCCCCCCGGGCTGACAAAAACATTCAGTACTTC
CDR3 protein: CASSLSPRADKNIQYF

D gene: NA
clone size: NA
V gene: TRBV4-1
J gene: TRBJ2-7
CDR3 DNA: TGCGCCAGCAGCCCCTACGGGGGAAGGGGCTACGAGCAGTACTTC
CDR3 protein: CASSPYGGRGYEQYF